This T cell receptor (beta chain) comes out of a study of T-cell memory formation after mild COVID-19. MiXCR was run by TCRdb on the 5' RACE reads, yielding one entry per CDR3 protein. This sample has hundreds of thousands of distinct CDR3 sequences, with 20% to 25% found just once. The CDR3 loop spans 10 amino acids. Germline assignment: CDR1 SEHNR and CDR2 FQNEAQ (reference sequence). Trimming took off 11 bases at V and 4 bases at J, with 9 bases between the two ends. A few counts support this clonotype. Its antigen is unidentified. Study conclusions and caveats: While clones contracting from day 15 to 85 were balanced between CD4 and CD8, later expanders leaned CD4+. CD8+ contracting clones occupied EMRA, while CD4+ ones occupied mainly CM and EM. That cross-reactive memory joined was suggested by some responding clones appearing in pre-infection memory.

Sequencing input: PBMCs or a T cell subset sorted from them (not recorded which). The chain is built from TRBV7-9 and TRBJ2-7; perhaps TRBD2 as D (6 bases). The sequence came from an adult woman who had mild COVID-19 (a few samples of this study predate the infection). Cell type and time point are not known. The CDR3 DNA sequence: TGTGCCGTCGGGGGTTACGAGCAGTACTTC. It translates to CAVGGYEQYF. The full variable domain, with the rest looked up from reference TRBV7-9 and TRBJ2-7, is DTGVSQNPRHKITKRGQNVTFRCDPISEHNRLYWYRQTLGQGPEFLTYFQNEAQLEKSRLLSDRFSAERPKGSFSTLEIQRTEQGDSAMYLCAVGGYEQYFGPGTRLTVT.